Sequencing of this TCR beta chain was carried out in a study of cytomegalovirus exposure and HLA in healthy donors. Overall study context: Earlier, 100 million or so unique TCR beta sequences were recovered from around 180 million T cells by an analysis.

A multiplex PCR was run with 60 Vbeta primers and 13 Jbeta primers. The assay was immunoSEQ multiplex PCR, and TCRdb's table has in-frame clones only and misses some. The sample shows under 200,000 clones, 78% of them seen only once. Findings of the study overall: Approximately 160 TCR beta chains were listed as cytomegalovirus-associated. Most subjects had HLA-A and HLA-B alleles reportedly predicted accurately by TCR beta sequences. Previously analyzed data showed that most TCR beta V segments were productive at a frequency of about 87% or about 30%.

The germline V gene encodes CDR1 LGHNA and CDR2 YNFKEQ. The CDR3 is 15 residues long. Trimming took off 4 bases at V and 3 bases at J, with 12 bases between the two ends. About this clone itself: Its specificity is unknown.

The receptor was isolated from a young woman in good health and CMV-seropositive. The chain carries TRBV4-2 and TRBJ2-2; tentatively, D is TRBD1 (7 bases). The sample taken for sequencing was PBMCs. CDR3 loop: CASSLQGEDTGELFF. As DNA, the CDR3 is TGTGCCAGCAGCCTGCAGGGGGAGGACACCGGGGAGCTGTTTTTT.